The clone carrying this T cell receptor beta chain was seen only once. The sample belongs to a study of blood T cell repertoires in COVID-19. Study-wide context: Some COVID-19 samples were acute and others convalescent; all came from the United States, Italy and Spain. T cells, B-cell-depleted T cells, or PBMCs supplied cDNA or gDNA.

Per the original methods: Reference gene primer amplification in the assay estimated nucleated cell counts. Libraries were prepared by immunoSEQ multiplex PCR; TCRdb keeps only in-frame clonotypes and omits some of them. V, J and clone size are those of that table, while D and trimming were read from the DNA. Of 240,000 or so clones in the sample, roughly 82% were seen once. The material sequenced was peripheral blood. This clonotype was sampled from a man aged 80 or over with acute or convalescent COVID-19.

The CDR3 nucleotides read TGTGCCAGCAGTTGGACAGGGGGCAGGGACGAGCAGTACTTC. Amino acid sequence: CASSWTGGRDEQYF. V usage is TRBV2 and J usage is TRBJ2-7, with 11 bases fitting TRBD1. After removal of 5 bases from V and 5 bases from J, the junction contained 5 bases not matched to a gene. This CDR3 is 14 amino acids long. Per germline, CDR1 SNHLY and CDR2 FYNNEI.